The 8 T cell receptor beta chains reported below all come from one sample, sequenced in a study of CD8 T cells in Susac syndrome. After extraction with the RNeasy kit, 0.5 to 1 ug of the RNA was reverse transcribed using random hexamers. TCRdb reprocessed the immunoSEQ multiplex PCR reads with MiXCR, giving one entry per CDR3 protein. Among tens of thousands of distinct CDR3 sequences listed, 96% were seen once. Specimen: CD4+ T cells from PBMCs. These receptors were obtained from a human donor with multiple sclerosis.

The chain has TRBV9 and TRBJ2-5; D remains ambiguous. The CDR3 is 15 residues long. V was clipped by 3 bases and J by 4 bases, with 16 bases between them. Germline CDR1 SGDLS, CDR2 YYNGEE. CDR3 protein: CASSERIGVAETQYF. The DNA for the CDR3 is TGTGCCAGCAGCGAGCGTATTGGGGTCGCAGAGACCCAGTACTTC.

The CDR3 protein is CASSRATYEQYF. The CDR3 DNA reads TGTGCCAGCAGCCGGGCCACGTACGAGCAGTACTTC. The chain joins TRBV5-6 to TRBJ2-7; D unclear. Germline lookup yields CDR1 SGHDT and CDR2 YYEEEE. The CDR3 covers 12 residues. V lost 4 bases and J lost 4, with 9 bases in between.

The rearrangement uses TRBV24-1 and TRBJ2-5, with D possibly being TRBD1 (6 bases). Germline CDR1 and CDR2: KGHDR and SFDVKD. This CDR3 is built from 17 residues. V lost 1 base, J lost 2 bases, and 16 bases lay in between. The CDR3 here is CATSDFRDTGRQETQYF. The CDR3 bases are TGTGCCACCAGTGATTTTCGGGACACTGGGCGTCAAGAGACCCAGTACTTC.

The V call is TRBV7-2, the J call TRBJ2-5; D gene unclear. V dropped 2 bases and J dropped 5 bases, with 12 bases sitting between them. The germline gives CDR1 SGHTA, CDR2 FQGNSA. This CDR3 has 14 residues. This CDR3 reads CASSLMRPRETQYF. For the CDR3, the DNA is TGTGCCAGCAGCTTAATGAGACCAAGGGAGACCCAGTACTTC.

V and J are TRBV11-2 and TRBJ2-1; D gene ambiguous. V was clipped by 7 bases and J by 8 bases, with 15 bases between them. CDR1 is SGHAT, CDR2 FQNNGV, per germline. There are 13 residues in the CDR3. The CDR3 here is CASNPQVWHEQFF. CDR3 DNA: TGTGCCAGCAACCCCCAGGTTTGGCATGAGCAGTTCTTC. The full variable domain, rest sourced from reference TRBV11-2 and TRBJ2-1, is EAGVAQSPRYKIIEKRQSVAFWCNPISGHATLYWYQQILGQGPKLLIQFQNNGVVDDSQLPKDRFSAERLKGVDSTLKIQPAKLEDSAVYLCASNPQVWHEQFFGPGTRLTVL.

The chain joins TRBV20-1 to TRBJ2-7; weak D call: TRBD2 (7 bases). Trimming left V 1 base short and J 7 bases short, with 17 bases between. The CDR3 is 14 residues long. In germline, CDR1 is DFQATT, CDR2 SNEGSKA (reference sequence). DNA of the CDR3: TGCAGTGCTAGAGTAGGGGGGGGCGCTTCTGAGCAGTACTTC. Translating it yields CSARVGGGASEQYF.

V is TRBV7-3 and J is TRBJ2-6; D perhaps matches TRBD1 (6 bases). This CDR3 has 16 residues. CDR1 is SGHTA, CDR2 FQGTGA, per germline. The germline V and J ends were trimmed by 3 bases and 4 bases, with 13 bases remaining between them. CDR3 nucleotides: TGTGCCAGCAGCTTGGGCCCAGGGGCGGGGGCCAACGTCCTGACTTTC. It codes for CASSLGPGAGANVLTF.

The V call is TRBV9, the J call TRBJ2-3; D remains ambiguous. The germline V gene has CDR1 SGDLS and CDR2 YYNGEE. CDR3 size: 16 residues. The V and J ends lost 0 bases and 0 bases respectively, with 11 bases between them. Here the CDR3 reads CASSVARSTSTDTQYF. DNA of the CDR3: TGTGCCAGCAGCGTAGCGCGGTCAACTAGCACAGATACGCAGTATTTT.